The clone carrying this TCR beta chain was seen a few times. Its antigen is still unknown. CDR3 length equals 14 residues. Germline assignment: CDR1 SGHRS and CDR2 YFSETQ. Trimming removed 4 bases at V and 4 bases at J, with 14 bases between. This entry comes from a study of T cell repertoires in cytomegalovirus infection. Study at large: Alongside well-studied HLA-B-restricted CMV epitopes, recently identified HLA-C-restricted CMV epitopes were also used. Indications of both CMV infection and matching HLA type were provided by public TCR beta signatures. General observations from the study: CMV-specific HLA-C-restricted TCR beta clonotypes dominated the ex vivo response. Public TCR beta family frequency separated CMV-and-HLA carriers, including in an independent cohort.

TCRdb fed the reads into MiXCR, producing one record per CDR3 protein. The sample carries under 500,000 distinct CDR3 sequences, 40% to 50% recorded once. Sequencing was performed on cultured PBMCs, taken from culture after CMV antigen stimulation. The receptor was derived from a human donor in good health (CMV status not recorded). Some clones in this sample may be carry-over from other donors' samples. This chain connects TRBV5-1 to TRBJ1-1, with no clear D. CDR3 nucleotide sequence: TGCGCCAGCAGCCCCCGGGCCGGAAGCACTGAAGCTTTCTTT. This gives the protein CASSPRAGSTEAFF.